This TCR beta chain was captured in a study of cytomegalovirus exposure and HLA in healthy donors. Study-wide background: The early release's HLA-typed donors yielded some 85 million unique TCRs. Study-level results: A prior analysis recorded that most TCR beta V segments were productive about 87% or about 30% of the time. Equally common other TCR beta chains were less clonally expanded than HLA-associated ones, a later analysis found.

13 Jbeta primers and 60 Vbeta primers were used for the PCR. The assay was immunoSEQ multiplex PCR, and TCRdb's table has in-frame clones only and misses some. This sample carries 170,000 or so clones, around 78% of them seen once, and the ten largest clones take roughly 13%. On this clone itself: The antigen is not known.

V was cut by 0 bases and J by 0 bases, with 9 bases left in between. Germline lookup yields CDR1 GTSNPN and CDR2 SVGIG (reference sequence). There are 15 residues in the CDR3. This TCR was recovered from a woman between 50 and 59 years old in good health and CMV-seropositive. What was sequenced was PBMCs. The rearrangement joins TRBV30 to TRBJ2-1; TRBD1 might be the D (5 bases). The CDR3 region has the DNA TGTGCCTGGAGTGTAGGGGTAGGCTCCTACAATGAGCAGTTCTTC. It encodes CAWSVGVGSYNEQFF. Combining the CDR3 with reference TRBV30 and TRBJ2-1 gives the whole variable domain SQTIHQWPATLVQPVGSPLSLECTVEGTSNPNLYWYRQAAGRGLQLLFYSVGIGQISSEVPQNLSASRPQDRQFILSSKKLLLSDSGFYLCAWSVGVGSYNEQFFGPGTRLTVL.